The sequence of this TCR beta chain was determined in a study of T cells in Graves' hyperthyroidism and ophthalmopathy. Only a few counts were recorded for this clonotype. Its antigen is as yet unknown. Study results and limitations: Progression to ophthalmopathy was predicted a median of roughly 6.6 months early. Also found in blood were most expanded thyroid clonotypes above 0.001.

Trimming removed 4 bases at V and 3 bases at J, with 19 bases between. The CDR3 length is 16 residues. Germline values: CDR1 SEHNR, CDR2 FQNEAQ (reference sequence). RNA transcripts were the template for amplifying TCR beta CDR3 regions. The TCR CDR3 was amplified in a first-round RT-PCR using the HTBI primer set. Each CDR3 protein gets one entry after TCRdb re-called the multiplex PCR reads with MiXCR. The sample consists of around 600,000 distinct CDR3 sequences, 15% to 19% of them appearing once. Subjects aged 18 to 65 presented with newly diagnosed hyperthyroidism of less than 2 months' duration. Fresh peripheral blood, approximately 10 ml, yielded the PBMCs.

This clonotype was sampled from a woman in her twenties or thirties with Graves' hyperthyroidism. The V and J genes are TRBV7-9 and TRBJ2-7; perhaps D is TRBD1 or TRBD2 (5 bases each). The material sequenced was blood. The CDR3, as DNA: TGTGCCAGCAGCTCCTTCCGGAGAGGGGAATTCTACGAGCAGTACTTC. Amino acids: CASSSFRRGEFYEQYF.